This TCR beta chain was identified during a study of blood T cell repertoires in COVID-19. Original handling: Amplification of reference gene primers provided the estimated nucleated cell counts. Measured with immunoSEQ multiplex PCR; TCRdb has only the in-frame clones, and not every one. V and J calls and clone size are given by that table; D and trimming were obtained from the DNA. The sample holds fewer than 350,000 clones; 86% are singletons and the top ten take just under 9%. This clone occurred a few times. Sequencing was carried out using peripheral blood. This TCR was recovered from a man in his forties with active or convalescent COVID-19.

Here the CDR3 DNA reads TGCGCCAGCAGCTTGAATCCGGGTGATGGCTACACCTTC. This codes for CASSLNPGDGYTF. The chain is built from TRBV5-1 and TRBJ1-2; no reliable D call. The germline V gene has CDR1 SGHRS and CDR2 YFSETQ. Trimming cost V 1 base and J 6 bases, with 10 bases left between them. This CDR3 has 13 residues.